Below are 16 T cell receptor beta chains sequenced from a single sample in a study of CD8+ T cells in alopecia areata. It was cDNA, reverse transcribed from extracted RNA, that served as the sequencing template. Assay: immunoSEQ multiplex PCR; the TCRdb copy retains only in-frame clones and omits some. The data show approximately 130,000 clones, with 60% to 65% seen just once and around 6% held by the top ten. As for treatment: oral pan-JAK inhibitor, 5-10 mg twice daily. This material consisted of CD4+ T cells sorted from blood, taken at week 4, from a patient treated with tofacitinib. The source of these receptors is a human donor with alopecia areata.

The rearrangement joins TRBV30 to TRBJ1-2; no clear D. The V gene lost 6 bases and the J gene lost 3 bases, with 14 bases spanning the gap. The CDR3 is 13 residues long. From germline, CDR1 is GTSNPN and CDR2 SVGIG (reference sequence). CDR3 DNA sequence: TGTGCCTGTAAAGCGGGCGTTGACTATGGCTACACCTTC. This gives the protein CACKAGVDYGYTF.

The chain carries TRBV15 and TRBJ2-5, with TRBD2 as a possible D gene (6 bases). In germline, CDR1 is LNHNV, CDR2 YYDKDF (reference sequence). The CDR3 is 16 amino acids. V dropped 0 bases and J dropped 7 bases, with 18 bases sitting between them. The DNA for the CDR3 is TGTGCCACCAGCAGAGATCTGGCAGCGGGTCAGTGGACCCAGTACTTC. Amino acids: CATSRDLAAGQWTQYF.

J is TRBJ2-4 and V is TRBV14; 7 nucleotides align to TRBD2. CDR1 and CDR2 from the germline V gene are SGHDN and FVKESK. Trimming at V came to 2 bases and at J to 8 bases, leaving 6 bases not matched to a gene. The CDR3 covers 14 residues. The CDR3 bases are TGTGCCAGCAGCCAACGGGGGGTAGGAGACATTCAGTACTTC. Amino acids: CASSQRGVGDIQYF.

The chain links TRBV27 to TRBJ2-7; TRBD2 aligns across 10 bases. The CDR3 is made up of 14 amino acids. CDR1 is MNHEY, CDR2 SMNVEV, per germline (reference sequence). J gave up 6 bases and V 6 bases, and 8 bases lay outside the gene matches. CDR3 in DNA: TGTGCCAGCAGACCTAGCGGGGGCGAAGGCGAGCAGTACTTC. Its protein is CASRPSGGEGEQYF.

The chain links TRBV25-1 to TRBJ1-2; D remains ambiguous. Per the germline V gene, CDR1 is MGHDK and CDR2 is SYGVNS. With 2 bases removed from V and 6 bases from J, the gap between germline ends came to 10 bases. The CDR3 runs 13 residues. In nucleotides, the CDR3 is TGTGCCAGCAGTGAACTCGAGCCGCATGGCTACACCTTC. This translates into CASSELEPHGYTF.

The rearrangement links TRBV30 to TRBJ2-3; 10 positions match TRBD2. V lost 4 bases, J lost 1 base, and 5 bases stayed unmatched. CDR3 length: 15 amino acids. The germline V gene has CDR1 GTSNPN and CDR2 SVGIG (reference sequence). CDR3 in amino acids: CAWTHGTSGTDTQYF. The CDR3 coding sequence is TGTGCCTGGACCCACGGGACTAGCGGCACAGATACGCAGTATTTT. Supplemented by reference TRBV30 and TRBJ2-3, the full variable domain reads SQTIHQWPATLVQPVGSPLSLECTVEGTSNPNLYWYRQAAGRGLQLLFYSVGIGQISSEVPQNLSASRPQDRQFILSSKKLLLSDSGFYLCAWTHGTSGTDTQYFGPGTRLTVL.

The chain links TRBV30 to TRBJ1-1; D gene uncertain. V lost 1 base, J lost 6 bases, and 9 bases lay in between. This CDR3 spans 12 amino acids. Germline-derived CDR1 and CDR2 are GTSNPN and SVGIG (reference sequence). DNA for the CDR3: TGTGCCTGGAGTGAACGTGAACCTGAAGCTTTCTTT. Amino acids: CAWSEREPEAFF.

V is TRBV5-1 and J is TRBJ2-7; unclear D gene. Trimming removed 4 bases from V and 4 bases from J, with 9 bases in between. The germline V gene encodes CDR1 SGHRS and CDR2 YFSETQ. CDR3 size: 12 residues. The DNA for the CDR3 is TGCGCCAGCAGCCCATACGGATACGAGCAGTACTTC. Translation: CASSPYGYEQYF.

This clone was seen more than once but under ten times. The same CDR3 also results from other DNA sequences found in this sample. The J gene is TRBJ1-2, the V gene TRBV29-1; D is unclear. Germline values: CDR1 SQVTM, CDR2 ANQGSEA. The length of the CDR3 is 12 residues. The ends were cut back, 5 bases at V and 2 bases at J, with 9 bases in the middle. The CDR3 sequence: CSVLDTNYGYTF. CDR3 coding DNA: TGCAGCGTTTTAGACACGAACTATGGCTACACCTTC. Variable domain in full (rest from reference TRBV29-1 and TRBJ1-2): SAVISQKPSRDICQRGTSLTIQCQVDSQVTMMFWYRQQPGQSLTLIATANQGSEATYESGFVIDKFPISRPNLTFSTLTVSNMSPEDSSIYLCSVLDTNYGYTFGSGTRLTVV.

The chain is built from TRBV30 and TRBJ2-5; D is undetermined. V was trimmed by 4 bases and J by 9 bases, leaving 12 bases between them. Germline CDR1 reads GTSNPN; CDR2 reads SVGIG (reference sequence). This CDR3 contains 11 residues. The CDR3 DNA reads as TGTGCCTGGACACGGCCTAGGGCCCAGTACTTC. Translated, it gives CAWTRPRAQYF.

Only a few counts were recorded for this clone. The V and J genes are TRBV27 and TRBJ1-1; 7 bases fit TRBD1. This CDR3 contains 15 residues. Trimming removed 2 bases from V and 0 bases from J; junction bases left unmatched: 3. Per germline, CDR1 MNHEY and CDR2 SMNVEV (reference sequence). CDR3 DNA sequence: TGTGCCAGCAGTTTAGAGACAGGGATGAACACTGAAGCTTTCTTT. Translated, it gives CASSLETGMNTEAFF.

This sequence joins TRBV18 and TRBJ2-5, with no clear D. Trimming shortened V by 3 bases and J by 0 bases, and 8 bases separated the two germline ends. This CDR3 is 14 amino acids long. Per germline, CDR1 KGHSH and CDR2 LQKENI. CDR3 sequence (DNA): TGTGCCAGCTCACCGATAGGGCACCAAGAGACCCAGTACTTC. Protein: CASSPIGHQETQYF.

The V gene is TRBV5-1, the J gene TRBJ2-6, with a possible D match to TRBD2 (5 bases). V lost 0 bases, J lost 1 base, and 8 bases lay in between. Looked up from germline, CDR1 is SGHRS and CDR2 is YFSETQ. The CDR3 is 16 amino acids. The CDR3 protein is CASSLAGNSGANVLTF. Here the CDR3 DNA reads TGCGCCAGCAGCTTGGCCGGGAATTCTGGGGCCAACGTCCTGACTTTC.

DNA of the CDR3: TGCGCCAGCAGAATTTCGGGGGAATCACCCCTCCACTTT. This gives the protein CASRISGESPLHF. This chain links TRBV5-1 with TRBJ1-6; D may be TRBD1 (5 bases). The V and J ends lost 5 bases and 10 bases respectively, with 13 bases between them. Germline CDR1 is SGHRS and CDR2 is YFSETQ. CDR3 length: 13 amino acids.

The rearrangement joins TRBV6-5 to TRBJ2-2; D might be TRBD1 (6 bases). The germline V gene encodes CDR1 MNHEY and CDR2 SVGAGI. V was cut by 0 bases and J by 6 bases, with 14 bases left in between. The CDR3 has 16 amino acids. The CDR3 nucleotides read TGTGCCAGCAGTTACTCGACAGGACGGGCGTCCGGGGAGCTGTTTTTT. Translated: CASSYSTGRASGELFF.

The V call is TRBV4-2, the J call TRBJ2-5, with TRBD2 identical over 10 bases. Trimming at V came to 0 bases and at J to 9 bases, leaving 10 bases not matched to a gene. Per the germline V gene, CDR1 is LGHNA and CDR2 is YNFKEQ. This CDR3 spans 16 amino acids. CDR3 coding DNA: TGTGCCAGCAGCCAAGACGTCGGTAGCGGGGGGATGGCCCAGTACTTC. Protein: CASSQDVGSGGMAQYF.